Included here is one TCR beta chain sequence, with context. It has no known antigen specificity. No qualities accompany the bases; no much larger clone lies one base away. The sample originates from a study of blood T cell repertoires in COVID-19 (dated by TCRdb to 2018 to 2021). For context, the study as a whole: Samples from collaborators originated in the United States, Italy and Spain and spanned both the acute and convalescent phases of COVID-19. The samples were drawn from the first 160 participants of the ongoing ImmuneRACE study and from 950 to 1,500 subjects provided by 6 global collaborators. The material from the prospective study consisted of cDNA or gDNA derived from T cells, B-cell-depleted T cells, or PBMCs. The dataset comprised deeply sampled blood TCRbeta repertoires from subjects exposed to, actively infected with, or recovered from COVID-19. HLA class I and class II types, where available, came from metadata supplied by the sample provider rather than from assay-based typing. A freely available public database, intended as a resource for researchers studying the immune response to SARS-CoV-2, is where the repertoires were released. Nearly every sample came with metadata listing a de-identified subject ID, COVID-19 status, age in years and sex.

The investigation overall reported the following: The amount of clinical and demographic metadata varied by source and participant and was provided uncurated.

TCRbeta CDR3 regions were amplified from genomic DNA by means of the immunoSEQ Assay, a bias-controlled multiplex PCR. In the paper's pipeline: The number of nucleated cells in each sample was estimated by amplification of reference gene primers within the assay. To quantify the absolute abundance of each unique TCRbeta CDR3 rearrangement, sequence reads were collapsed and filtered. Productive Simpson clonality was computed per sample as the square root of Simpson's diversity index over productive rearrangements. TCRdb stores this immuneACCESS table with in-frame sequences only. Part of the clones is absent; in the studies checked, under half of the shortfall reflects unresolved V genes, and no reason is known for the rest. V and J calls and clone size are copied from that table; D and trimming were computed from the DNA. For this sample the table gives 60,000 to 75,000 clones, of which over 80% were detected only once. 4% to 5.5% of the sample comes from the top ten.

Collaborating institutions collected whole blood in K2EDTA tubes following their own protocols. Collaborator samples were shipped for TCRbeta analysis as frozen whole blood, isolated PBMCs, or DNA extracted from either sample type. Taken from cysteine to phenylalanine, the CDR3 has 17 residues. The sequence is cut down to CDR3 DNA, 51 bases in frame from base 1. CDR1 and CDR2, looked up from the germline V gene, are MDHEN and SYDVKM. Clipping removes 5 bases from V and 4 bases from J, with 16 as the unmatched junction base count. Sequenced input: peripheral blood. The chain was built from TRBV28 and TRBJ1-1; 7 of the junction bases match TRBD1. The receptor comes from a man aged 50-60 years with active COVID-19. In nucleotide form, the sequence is TGTGCCAGCAGTCCCAAAACCGCCGTGGGACAGTTCACTGAAGCTTTCTTT. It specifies CASSPKTAVGQFTEAFF.